The rows below give T cell receptor beta chains drawn from one sample of a study of T cells in Graves' hyperthyroidism and ophthalmopathy. TCRdb re-analysed the multiplex PCR reads in MiXCR, keeping a single row per CDR3 protein. Here the sample spans about 380,000 distinct CDR3 sequences, 14% being singletons. The material sequenced was blood. The receptor set was obtained from a woman in her thirties with Graves' ophthalmopathy. CDR3s leave out the opening cysteine and the closing phenylalanine or tryptophan.

TRBJ1-2	TRBV29-1	SVYTLRAGGGYGYT
TRBJ2-4	TRBV5-1	ASSLGQVENIQY
TRBJ2-7	TRBV5-1	ASSLVRSASGRYEQY
TRBJ1-1	TRBV28	ASSLISNTEAF
TRBJ2-7	TRBV24-1	ATSKRTGREQY
TRBJ2-5	TRBV5-4	ASSRPRGGQEETQY
TRBJ2-1	TRBV20-1	SARESGGSYNEQF
TRBJ1-2	TRBV12-3/TRBV12-4	ASSLTGQGGYT
TRBJ2-2	TRBV7-3	ASSSRLVSNTGELF
TRBJ2-7	TRBV18	ASSPRQGMNYEQY
TRBJ1-1	TRBV7-8	ASSLGSTGFRHEAF
TRBJ2-7	TRBV29-1	SGAGDSPYEQY
TRBJ2-3	TRBV5-6	ASSLGLDDTQY
TRBJ2-1	TRBV28	ASSRKPCNEQF
TRBJ1-6	TRBV2	ASRDRENSPLH
TRBJ2-3	TRBV11-1	ASSHTAGSTDTQY
TRBJ1-1	TRBV18	ASSPDRITEAF
TRBJ1-2	TRBV30	AWSVAGGNYGYT
TRBJ2-3	TRBV12-3/TRBV12-4	ASSPLERDTQY
TRBJ1-4	TRBV5-1	ASNLQGKTNEKLF
TRBJ1-1	TRBV7-9	ASSLRPGVDTEAF
TRBJ2-7	TRBV6-1	ASKEGSLGAYEQY
TRBJ2-4	TRBV28	ASSYTHGTGEGNIQY
TRBJ1-1	TRBV6-2/TRBV6-3	ASSYSWGQGNTEAF
TRBJ2-1	TRBV11-3	ASSLGQGVYNEQF
TRBJ2-1	TRBV6-1	ASFDLPPGQGGWDYNEQF
TRBJ2-5	TRBV20-1	SASDETQETQY
TRBJ2-2	TRBV2	ASSEVQINTGELF
TRBJ1-6	TRBV6-1	ASSASIQTGHKDSPLH
TRBJ1-2	TRBV2	ASSSTELYGYT
TRBJ2-7	TRBV11-3	ASSSGPWDEQY
TRBJ2-1	TRBV7-2	ASSLAQSGDEQF
TRBJ1-2	TRBV5-5	ASSSTNMGRDAYGYT
TRBJ2-1	TRBV6-1	ASTSGAGIHNEQF
TRBJ1-1	TRBV2	ASSLTALGTEAF
TRBJ2-7	TRBV7-9	ASSLGSPGTGYEQY
TRBJ2-6	TRBV19	ASSITPRDALSGANVLT
TRBJ2-7	TRBV7-9	ASSPELGLAGGHEQY
TRBJ2-7	TRBV11-2	ASSPREPYEQY
TRBJ1-6	TRBV3-1	ASSQEGGGSPLH
TRBJ2-5	TRBV18	ASSPQGIQETQY
TRBJ1-1	TRBV28	ASVEQNTEAF
TRBJ1-5	TRBV6-1	ASSMGQGGQPQH
TRBJ2-7	TRBV2	ASSEVRGGYEQY
TRBJ2-6	TRBV19	ASRRTGDGANVLT
TRBJ2-4	TRBV6-1	ATPGHLENIQY
TRBJ2-3	TRBV20-1	SARGAGQQTDTQY
TRBJ2-3	TRBV6-1	ASTPKRLSTDTQY
TRBJ1-5	TRBV20-1	SAETGTGLSNQPQH
TRBJ2-7	TRBV29-1	SVVFGYEQY
TRBJ1-2	TRBV10-3	AISESTRTTWGRYGYT